The entry that follows covers one TCR beta chain sequence. Its antigen is unidentified. The PCR used 60 Vbeta and 13 Jbeta primers. Profiling relied on immunoSEQ multiplex PCR, and the TCRdb table lists in-frame clones only, not all of them. The table shows over 100,000 clones, with 75% to 80% occurring only once. The record originates from a study of cytomegalovirus exposure and HLA in healthy donors. Study-wide results and limits: TRBV6-2, TRBV6-3 and some other V segments were excluded as indistinguishable. Donors were assumed by presence/absence analyses to have roughly uniform sequencing depth. Researchers reported from a later analysis that most CMV-associated TCR beta chains appeared HLA-restricted.

V lost 2 bases and J 5 bases, leaving 12 bases between the germline ends. Germline assignment: CDR1 LGHNT and CDR2 FRNRAP. The CDR3 is 15 amino acids. The TCR was taken from a woman between 35 and 50 years old in good health and CMV-seropositive. Material for sequencing was PBMCs. The chain uses TRBV12-5 and TRBJ2-2, with D tentatively TRBD1 (6 bases). For the CDR3, the DNA is TGTGCTAGTGGTTTGAACAGGGCATGGACCGGGGAGCTGTTTTTT. Amino acid sequence: CASGLNRAWTGELFF. Together with reference TRBV12-5 and TRBJ2-2, the CDR3 gives the full variable domain: DARVTQTPRHKVTEMGQEVTMRCQPILGHNTVFWYRQTMMQGLELLAYFRNRAPLDDSGMPKDRFSAEMPDATLATLKIQPSEPRDSAVYFCASGLNRAWTGELFFGEGSRLTVL.